Listed below are T cell receptor beta chains from one sample, sequenced in a study of T cells in Graves' hyperthyroidism and ophthalmopathy. TCRdb reanalysed the multiplex PCR reads using MiXCR and keeps one entry per CDR3 protein. The sample lists hundreds of thousands of distinct CDR3 sequences, around 16% occurring once. Source material: blood. These receptors were collected from a woman under 30 with Graves' hyperthyroidism that later progressed to Graves' ophthalmopathy. The CDR3 runs from the conserved cysteine through the conserved F or W. D genes are given only for firm matches. The size entry is marked missing in some rows and otherwise reads once, few, many or a size class.

D gene: TRBD1; clone size: .; J gene: TRBJ2-2; V gene: TRBV9; CDR3 protein: CASSAPGGIGELFF; CDR3 DNA: TGTGCCAGCAGCGCCCCAGGGGGCATCGGGGAGCTGTTTTTT
D gene: .; clone size: .; J gene: TRBJ2-4; V gene: TRBV29-1; CDR3 protein: CRILDLPRLKNIQYF; CDR3 DNA: TGCAGAATTTTGGACTTACCGCGCCTCAAAAACATTCAGTACTTC
D gene: .; clone size: many; J gene: TRBJ2-3; V gene: TRBV30; CDR3 protein: CAWSQTGVRGTDTQYF; CDR3 DNA: TGTGCCTGGAGCCAGACAGGTGTGCGCGGCACAGATACGCAGTATTTT
D gene: TRBD1; clone size: .; J gene: TRBJ1-3; V gene: TRBV7-9; CDR3 protein: CASRTDREGNTIYF; CDR3 DNA: TGTGCCAGCAGGACAGACAGGGAGGGAAACACCATATATTTT
D gene: TRBD2; clone size: .; J gene: TRBJ2-3; V gene: TRBV29-1; CDR3 protein: CSGEGLAGFGTDTQYF; CDR3 DNA: TGCAGCGGGGAGGGACTAGCGGGTTTCGGCACAGATACGCAGTATTTT
D gene: TRBD1; clone size: many; J gene: TRBJ1-4; V gene: TRBV7-6; CDR3 protein: CASSFETGGEKLFF; CDR3 DNA: TGTGCCAGCAGCTTCGAGACAGGGGGAGAAAAACTGTTTTTT
D gene: .; clone size: many; J gene: TRBJ1-1; V gene: TRBV2; CDR3 protein: CASPPRGATEAFF; CDR3 DNA: TGTGCCAGCCCCCCTCGGGGGGCCACTGAAGCTTTCTTT
D gene: .; clone size: few; J gene: TRBJ1-6; V gene: TRBV20-1; CDR3 protein: CSASWGKYNSPLHF; CDR3 DNA: TGCAGTGCTAGTTGGGGAAAGTATAATTCACCCCTCCACTTT
D gene: TRBD1; clone size: many; J gene: TRBJ2-5; V gene: TRBV24-1; CDR3 protein: CATSHGTASQETQYF; CDR3 DNA: TGTGCCACCAGCCATGGGACAGCGTCCCAAGAGACCCAGTACTTC
D gene: .; clone size: .; J gene: TRBJ2-3; V gene: TRBV27; CDR3 protein: CASTPGLAGDTQYF; CDR3 DNA: TGTGCCAGCACCCCAGGGCTAGCTGGAGATACGCAGTATTTT
D gene: .; clone size: few; J gene: TRBJ2-3; V gene: TRBV4-2; CDR3 protein: CASSQEEAPITDTQYF; CDR3 DNA: TGTGCCAGCAGCCAAGAAGAAGCGCCTATAACAGATACGCAGTATTTT
D gene: .; clone size: many; J gene: TRBJ2-3; V gene: TRBV12-3/TRBV12-4; CDR3 protein: CASSLASGGWSTDTQYF; CDR3 DNA: TGTGCCAGCAGTTTGGCTTCGGGCGGTTGGAGCACAGATACGCAGTATTTT
D gene: TRBD1; clone size: .; J gene: TRBJ2-1; V gene: TRBV19; CDR3 protein: CASSPSTGIYNEQFF; CDR3 DNA: TGTGCCAGTAGTCCATCGACAGGGATCTACAATGAGCAGTTCTTC
D gene: .; clone size: many; J gene: TRBJ1-2; V gene: TRBV2; CDR3 protein: CASSAGTAAANYGYTF; CDR3 DNA: TGTGCCAGCAGTGCCGGGACTGCCGCAGCTAACTATGGCTACACCTTC
D gene: TRBD2; clone size: many; J gene: TRBJ2-1; V gene: TRBV24-1; CDR3 protein: CATSDAASGRIHEQFF; CDR3 DNA: TGTGCCACCAGTGACGCCGCTAGCGGGAGAATTCATGAGCAGTTCTTC
D gene: .; clone size: many; J gene: TRBJ2-1; V gene: TRBV2; CDR3 protein: CASSAGQGSNEQFF; CDR3 DNA: TGTGCCAGCAGCGCGGGTCAAGGGTCCAATGAGCAGTTCTTC
D gene: .; clone size: many; J gene: TRBJ2-1; V gene: TRBV2; CDR3 protein: CASRGTLFSYNEQFF; CDR3 DNA: TGTGCCAGCAGGGGGACTTTGTTCTCCTACAATGAGCAGTTCTTC
D gene: .; clone size: many; J gene: TRBJ1-5; V gene: TRBV24-1; CDR3 protein: CATSDLRDTNQPQHF; CDR3 DNA: TGTGCCACCAGTGATTTGCGGGACACCAATCAGCCCCAGCATTTT
D gene: .; clone size: .; J gene: TRBJ2-1; V gene: TRBV29-1; CDR3 protein: CSVLRASYNEQFF; CDR3 DNA: TGCAGCGTTCTGAGGGCCTCCTACAATGAGCAGTTCTTC
D gene: .; clone size: many; J gene: TRBJ1-6; V gene: TRBV7-2; CDR3 protein: CASNQQSSSYNSPLHF; CDR3 DNA: TGTGCCAGCAACCAACAGTCCAGCTCCTATAATTCACCCCTCCACTTT
D gene: TRBD2; clone size: few; J gene: TRBJ2-1; V gene: TRBV20-1; CDR3 protein: CSARDPTSGNNEQFF; CDR3 DNA: TGCAGTGCTAGAGATCCCACTAGCGGGAACAATGAGCAGTTCTTC
D gene: .; clone size: many; J gene: TRBJ1-5; V gene: TRBV18; CDR3 protein: CASSPDTNQPQHF; CDR3 DNA: TGTGCCAGCTCACCGGACACCAATCAGCCCCAGCATTTT
D gene: TRBD2; clone size: many; J gene: TRBJ2-1; V gene: TRBV6-1; CDR3 protein: CASRGTSSYNEQFF; CDR3 DNA: TGTGCCAGCAGGGGGACTAGCTCCTACAATGAGCAGTTCTTC
D gene: .; clone size: .; J gene: TRBJ2-1; V gene: TRBV12-3/TRBV12-4; CDR3 protein: CASSPRSGGNEQFF; CDR3 DNA: TGTGCCAGCAGCCCCCGTAGTGGGGGGAATGAGCAGTTCTTC
D gene: .; clone size: .; J gene: TRBJ1-3; V gene: TRBV5-1; CDR3 protein: CASRGGPLSGNTIYF; CDR3 DNA: TGCGCCAGCAGAGGGGGGCCCCTCTCTGGAAACACCATATATTTT
D gene: TRBD1; clone size: many; J gene: TRBJ1-1; V gene: TRBV29-1; CDR3 protein: CSVPGTENTEAFF; CDR3 DNA: TGCAGCGTCCCCGGGACAGAGAACACTGAAGCTTTCTTT
D gene: .; clone size: many; J gene: TRBJ1-1; V gene: TRBV12-3/TRBV12-4; CDR3 protein: CASSTGTVNTEAFF; CDR3 DNA: TGTGCCAGCAGTACAGGGACGGTTAACACTGAAGCTTTCTTT
D gene: TRBD2; clone size: few; J gene: TRBJ2-7; V gene: TRBV28; CDR3 protein: CASSLPPGGTSGSTYEQYF; CDR3 DNA: TGTGCCAGCAGTTTACCACCTGGGGGGACTAGCGGGAGTACCTACGAGCAGTACTTC
D gene: .; clone size: many; J gene: TRBJ1-4; V gene: TRBV13; CDR3 protein: CASSPVGRTNEKLFF; CDR3 DNA: TGTGCCAGCAGCCCCGTTGGGCGAACTAATGAAAAACTGTTTTTT
D gene: TRBD1; clone size: few; J gene: TRBJ2-2; V gene: TRBV24-1; CDR3 protein: CATNRGGDTGELFF; CDR3 DNA: TGTGCCACCAACAGGGGTGGAGACACCGGGGAGCTGTTTTTT
D gene: .; clone size: .; J gene: TRBJ2-6; V gene: TRBV6-1; CDR3 protein: CASSEVGTPTSGANVLTF; CDR3 DNA: TGTGCCAGCAGTGAAGTGGGGACACCCACCTCTGGGGCCAACGTCCTGACTTTC
D gene: .; clone size: many; J gene: TRBJ1-5; V gene: TRBV20-1; CDR3 protein: CSARGSDRYSNQPQHF; CDR3 DNA: TGCAGTGCTAGAGGGTCAGATCGGTATAGCAATCAGCCCCAGCATTTT
D gene: .; clone size: many; J gene: TRBJ1-2; V gene: TRBV6-5; CDR3 protein: CASSYRLRNYGYTF; CDR3 DNA: TGTGCCAGCAGTTACAGGTTAAGGAACTATGGCTACACCTTC
D gene: TRBD2; clone size: many; J gene: TRBJ2-2; V gene: TRBV20-1; CDR3 protein: CSARPSGSAGELFF; CDR3 DNA: TGCAGTGCTCGTCCTAGCGGGAGTGCCGGGGAGCTGTTTTTT
D gene: TRBD1; clone size: many; J gene: TRBJ2-5; V gene: TRBV27; CDR3 protein: CASSLYSLQGRRETQYF; CDR3 DNA: TGTGCCAGCAGTCTCTACTCTTTACAGGGGCGGAGGGAGACCCAGTACTTC
D gene: .; clone size: few; J gene: TRBJ1-3; V gene: TRBV4-1; CDR3 protein: CASSQDGVLSGNTIYF; CDR3 DNA: TGCGCCAGCAGCCAAGATGGGGTACTCTCTGGAAACACCATATATTTT
D gene: TRBD2; clone size: few; J gene: TRBJ2-1; V gene: TRBV12-3/TRBV12-4; CDR3 protein: CASSYSGKIYNEQFF; CDR3 DNA: TGTGCCAGCAGTTATAGCGGGAAGATTTACAATGAGCAGTTCTTC
D gene: TRBD2; clone size: .; J gene: TRBJ2-1; V gene: TRBV12-3/TRBV12-4; CDR3 protein: CASSFGRGGGLGEQFF; CDR3 DNA: TGTGCCAGCAGTTTTGGGCGGGGGGGGGGGTTGGGTGAGCAGTTCTTC
D gene: .; clone size: few; J gene: TRBJ1-3; V gene: TRBV18; CDR3 protein: CATQRGNTIYF; CDR3 DNA: TGTGCCACCCAAAGAGGAAACACCATATATTTT
D gene: TRBD1; clone size: many; J gene: TRBJ1-5; V gene: TRBV6-2/TRBV6-3; CDR3 protein: CASRDRDRGNQPQHF; CDR3 DNA: TGTGCCAGCAGGGACAGGGATCGAGGCAATCAGCCCCAGCATTTT
D gene: TRBD2; clone size: many; J gene: TRBJ2-1; V gene: TRBV6-2/TRBV6-3; CDR3 protein: CASSPPLAGGPEQFF; CDR3 DNA: TGTGCCAGCAGTCCCCCCCTAGCGGGAGGGCCTGAGCAGTTCTTC
D gene: TRBD2; clone size: .; J gene: TRBJ2-1; V gene: TRBV29-1; CDR3 protein: CSVGQRERYNEQFF; CDR3 DNA: TGCAGCGTTGGACAGCGGGAGAGGTACAATGAGCAGTTCTTC
D gene: .; clone size: many; J gene: TRBJ2-5; V gene: TRBV20-1; CDR3 protein: CSATTDGRGGETQYF; CDR3 DNA: TGCAGTGCTACAACCGACGGAAGAGGTGGGGAGACCCAGTACTTC
D gene: TRBD1; clone size: many; J gene: TRBJ1-1; V gene: TRBV28; CDR3 protein: CASSVTGTGLNAEAFF; CDR3 DNA: TGTGCCAGCAGTGTCACCGGGACAGGGTTGAACGCTGAAGCTTTCTTT
D gene: .; clone size: .; J gene: TRBJ2-2; V gene: TRBV27; CDR3 protein: CASSLRGGLSTGELFF; CDR3 DNA: TGTGCCAGCAGTTTAAGGGGGGGGCTGAGCACCGGGGAGCTGTTTTTT